Below, one T cell receptor (beta chain) is given with its context. This clone was seen only once. The target of this receptor is not known. No much larger clone exists at a distance of one base, and base qualities are not known. Collaborating institutions collected whole blood in K2EDTA tubes following their own protocols. Collaborator samples were shipped for TCRbeta analysis as frozen whole blood, isolated PBMCs, or DNA extracted from either sample type. TCRbeta CDR3 regions were amplified from genomic DNA by means of the immunoSEQ Assay, a bias-controlled multiplex PCR. The original pipeline was this. The number of nucleated cells in each sample was estimated from the amplification of reference gene primers within the assay. To quantify the absolute abundance of each unique TCRbeta CDR3 rearrangement, sequence reads were collapsed and filtered. For each sample, productive Simpson clonality was calculated as the square root of Simpson's diversity index across productive rearrangements. TCRdb took this table from immuneACCESS and kept in-frame rearrangements with V and J called. Such tables lack part of the clones; where checked against another copy, unresolved V genes explain under half of the gap, and the rest is unexplained. The V and J calls and clone size are taken from that table; D and trimming were inferred from the DNA. The sample table records approximately 66,000 clones; about 89% of these occur just once. The ten largest clones capture around 6.3% of the sample.

This sample was taken from a study of blood T cell repertoires in COVID-19 (dated by TCRdb to 2020 to 2021). Looking at the study overall: Samples from collaborators originated in the United States, Italy and Spain and spanned both the acute and convalescent phases of COVID-19. The samples were drawn from two sources: the first 160 participants of the ongoing ImmuneRACE study, and 950 to 1,500 subjects contributed by 6 global collaborators. The material from the prospective study consisted of cDNA or gDNA derived from T cells, B-cell-depleted T cells, or PBMCs. The sample metadata nearly always contained a de-identified subject ID, COVID-19 status, age in years and sex. Where available, HLA class I and class II types were taken from metadata supplied by the sample provider and were not determined by assay-based typing. The repertoires were released in a freely available public database meant as a resource for research on the immune response to SARS-CoV-2. The dataset comprised deeply sampled blood TCRbeta repertoires from subjects exposed to, actively infected with, or recovered from COVID-19. Here is what the overall study found, with its caveats: Clinical and demographic metadata were provided uncurated, with the amount varying by source and participant.

From the cysteine up to the phenylalanine, the CDR3 has a length of 13 residues. CDR3 DNA is the only sequence kept; it has 39 bases, read in frame from the first base. The CDR1 and CDR2 encoded by the germline V gene (reference sequence) are GTSNPN and SVGIG. Germline trimming: 3 bases from V, 4 bases from J; junction bases outside gene matches: 5. The sample was peripheral blood. The sequence was collected from a man aged 55 to 70 with acute or convalescent COVID-19. The rearrangement combines TRBV30 with TRBJ1-2; 7 bases in the junction line up with TRBD1. The CDR3: CAWRVTGVYGYTF. The DNA sequence follows: TGTGCCTGGAGGGTTACAGGGGTCTATGGCTACACCTTC.